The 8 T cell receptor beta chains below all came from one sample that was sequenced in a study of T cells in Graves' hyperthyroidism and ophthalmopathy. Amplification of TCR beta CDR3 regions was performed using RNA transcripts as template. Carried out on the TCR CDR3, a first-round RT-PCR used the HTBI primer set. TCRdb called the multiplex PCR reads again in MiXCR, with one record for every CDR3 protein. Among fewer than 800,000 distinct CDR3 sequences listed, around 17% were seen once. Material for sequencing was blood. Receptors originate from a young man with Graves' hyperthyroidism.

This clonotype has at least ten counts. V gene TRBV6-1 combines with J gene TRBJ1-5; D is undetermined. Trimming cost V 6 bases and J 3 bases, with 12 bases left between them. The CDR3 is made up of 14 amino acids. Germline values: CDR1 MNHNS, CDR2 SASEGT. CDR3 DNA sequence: TGTGCCAGCAGGGGTTACGGCGCCAATCAGCCCCAGCATTTT. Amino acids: CASRGYGANQPQHF.

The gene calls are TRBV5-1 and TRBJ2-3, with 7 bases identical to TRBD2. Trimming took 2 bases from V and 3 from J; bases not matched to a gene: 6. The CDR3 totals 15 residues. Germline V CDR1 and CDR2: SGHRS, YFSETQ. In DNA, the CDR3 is TGCGCCAGCAGCTTTGCGGGAGCCGGTACAGATACGCAGTATTTT. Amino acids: CASSFAGAGTDTQYF. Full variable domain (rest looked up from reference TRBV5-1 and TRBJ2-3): KAGVTQTPRYLIKTRGQQVTLSCSPISGHRSVSWYQQTPGQGLQFLFEYFSETQRNKGNFPGRFSGRQFSNSRSEMNVSTLELGDSALYLCASSFAGAGTDTQYFGPGTRLTVL.

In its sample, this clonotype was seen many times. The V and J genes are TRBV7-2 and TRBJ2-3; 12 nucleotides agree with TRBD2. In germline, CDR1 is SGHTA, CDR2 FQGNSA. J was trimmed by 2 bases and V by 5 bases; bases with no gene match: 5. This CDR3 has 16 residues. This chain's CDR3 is CASSKTSGGSTDTQYF. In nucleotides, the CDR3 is TGTGCCAGCAGCAAGACTAGCGGGGGATCCACAGATACGCAGTATTTT.

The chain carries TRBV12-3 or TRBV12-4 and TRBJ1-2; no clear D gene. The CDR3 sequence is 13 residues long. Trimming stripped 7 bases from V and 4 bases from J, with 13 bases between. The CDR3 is CASIPVPTYGYTF. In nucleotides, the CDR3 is TGTGCCAGCATTCCCGTTCCAACCTATGGCTACACCTTC.

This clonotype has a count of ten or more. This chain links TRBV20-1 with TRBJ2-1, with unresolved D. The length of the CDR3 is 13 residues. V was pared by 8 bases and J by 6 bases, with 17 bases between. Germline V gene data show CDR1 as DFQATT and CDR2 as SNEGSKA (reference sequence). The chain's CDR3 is CSLRSPVGNEQFF. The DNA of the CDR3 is TGCAGTCTTCGGTCTCCGGTGGGCAATGAGCAGTTCTTC.

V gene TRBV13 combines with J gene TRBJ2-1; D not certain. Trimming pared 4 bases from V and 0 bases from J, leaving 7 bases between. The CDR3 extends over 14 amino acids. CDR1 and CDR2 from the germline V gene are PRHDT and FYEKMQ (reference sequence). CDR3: CASSYLISYNEQFF. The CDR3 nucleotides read TGTGCCAGCAGCTACCTGATCTCCTACAATGAGCAGTTCTTC.

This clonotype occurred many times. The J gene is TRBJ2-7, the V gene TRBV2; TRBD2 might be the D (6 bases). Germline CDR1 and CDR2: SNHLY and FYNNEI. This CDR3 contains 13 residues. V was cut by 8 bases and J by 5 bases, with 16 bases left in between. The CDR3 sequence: CASGGTARNEQYF. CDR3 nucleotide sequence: TGTGCCAGCGGCGGGACTGCGAGGAACGAGCAGTACTTC.

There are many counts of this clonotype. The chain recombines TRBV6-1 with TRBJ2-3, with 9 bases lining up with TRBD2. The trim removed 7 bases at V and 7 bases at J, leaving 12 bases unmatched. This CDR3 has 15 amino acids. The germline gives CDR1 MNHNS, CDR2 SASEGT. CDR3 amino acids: CASTRGSGSTNTQYF. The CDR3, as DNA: TGTGCCAGCACCCGGGGTAGCGGGAGTACGAATACGCAGTATTTT.